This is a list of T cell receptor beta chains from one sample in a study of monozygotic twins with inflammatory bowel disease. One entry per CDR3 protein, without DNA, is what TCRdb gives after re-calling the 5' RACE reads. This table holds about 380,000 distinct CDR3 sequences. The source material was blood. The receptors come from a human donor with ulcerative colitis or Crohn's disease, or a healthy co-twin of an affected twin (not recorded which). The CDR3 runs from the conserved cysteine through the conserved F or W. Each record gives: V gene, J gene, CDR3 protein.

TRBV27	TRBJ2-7	CASSSPHEQYF
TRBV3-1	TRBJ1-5	CASSQLNQPQHF
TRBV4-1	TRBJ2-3	CASSQDSSGGQDTQYF
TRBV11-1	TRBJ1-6	CASSPTGNSRSYNSPLHF
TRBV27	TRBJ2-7	CASSFIGQGFVGEQYF
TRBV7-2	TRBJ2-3	CASSWGTADTQYF
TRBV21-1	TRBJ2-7	CASSKETYEQYF
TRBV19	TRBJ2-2	CASSVGQANTGELFF
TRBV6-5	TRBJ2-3	CASSYSGGLAGGEDTQYF
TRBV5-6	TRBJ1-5	CASSFGTRAIQPQHF
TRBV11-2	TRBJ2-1	CASSSDSNEQFF
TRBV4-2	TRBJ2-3	CASSQDVDSVNTDTQYF
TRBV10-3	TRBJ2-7	CAISESLASGGEQYF
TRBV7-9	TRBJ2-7	CASSRPQNYEQYF
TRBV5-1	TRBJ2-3	CASSLEEGTQYF
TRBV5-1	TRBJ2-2	CASMPPGTGNTGELFF
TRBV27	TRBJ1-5	CASSSQGQPQHF
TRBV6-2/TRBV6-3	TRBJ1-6	CASGAHSPGHDNSPLHF
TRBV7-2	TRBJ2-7	CASSLALVHEQYF
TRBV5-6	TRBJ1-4	CASSGQGSWAKLFF
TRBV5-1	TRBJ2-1	CASSPRPINNEQFF
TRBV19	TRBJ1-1	CASSIGYRGHTEAFF
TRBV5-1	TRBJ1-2	CASSLRGELLGKNYGYTF
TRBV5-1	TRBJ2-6	CASSLMGQGAGANVLTF
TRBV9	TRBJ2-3	CASTPLPGRVDTQYF
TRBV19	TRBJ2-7	CASSYRDSSYEQYF
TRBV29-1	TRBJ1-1	CSAWPSNLENTEAFF
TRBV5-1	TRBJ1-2	CASSLAGQGTEGYTF
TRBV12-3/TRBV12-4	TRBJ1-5	CASRYSNQPQHF
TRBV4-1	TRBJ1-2	CASSQADKPGYGYTF
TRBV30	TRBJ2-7	CAWSDGTGGDEQYF
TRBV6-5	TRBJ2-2	CASSFIGGGDTGELFF
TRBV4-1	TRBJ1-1	CASSQGGKWTEAFF
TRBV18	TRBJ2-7	CASSRGRASYEQYF
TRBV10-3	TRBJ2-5	CAISGLQETQYF
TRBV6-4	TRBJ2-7	CASSVGTGSFEQYF
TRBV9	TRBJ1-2	CASSLRLESYGYTF
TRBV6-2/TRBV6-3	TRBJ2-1	CASSYPLLTTSGGAGYNEQFF
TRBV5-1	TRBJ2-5	CASSPGTSGQETQYF
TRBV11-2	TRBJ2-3	CASSASNPDTQYF
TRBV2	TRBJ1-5	CASSDRTGNQPQHF
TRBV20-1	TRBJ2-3	CSAKPPTDTQYF
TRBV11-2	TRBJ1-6	CASSEPTGGHSPLHF
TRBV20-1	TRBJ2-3	CSAEAGGQGTDTQYF
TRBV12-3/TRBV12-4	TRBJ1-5	CASSPGTGGNQPQHF